The T cell receptor (beta chain) under discussion was sequenced for a study of blood T cell repertoires in COVID-19. The CDR3 consists of 13 residues. The ends lost 11 bases at V and 1 base at J; junction bases unmatched: 5. The germline CDR1 and CDR2 sequences are MNHEY and SVGAGI. Sequencing was performed with immunoSEQ multiplex PCR; in TCRdb, only in-frame clones are kept and a portion is missing. The data contain 160,000 or so clones, under 95% of them singletons. V usage is TRBV6-5 and J usage is TRBJ2-5; 9 nucleotides match TRBD2. The clonotype comes from a man aged 18-30 years with acute or convalescent COVID-19. What was sequenced was peripheral blood. The CDR3 sequence is CAGRLAAQETQYF. CDR3 sequence (DNA): TGTGCCGGCCGACTAGCGGCCCAAGAGACCCAGTACTTC.